Detailed here is one T cell receptor beta chain. The antigen is undetermined. This sample was taken from a study of cytomegalovirus exposure and HLA in healthy donors. The PCR had 60 Vbeta and 13 Jbeta primers. The protocol was immunoSEQ multiplex PCR, while the TCRdb copy is restricted to in-frame clones and leaves out a portion. The sample records fewer than 150,000 clones, 85% to 90% being singletons. This CDR3 spans 12 amino acids. The germline V gene encodes CDR1 SNHLY and CDR2 FYNNEI. Study-wide results and limits: An analysis was carried out at a later point. It showed that HLA-associated TCR beta chains were more clonally expanded than equally common non-associated chains.

This chain uses TRBV2 with TRBJ2-5; D not certain. The J call may not be correct, given that the DNA end is closer to TRBJ2-7. This TCR came from a woman between 25 and 40 years old in good health and CMV-seropositive. Sequenced: PBMCs. The CDR3 loop is CASKDGLYEQYF. The CDR3 region has the DNA TGTGCCAGCAAGGATGGGCTGTACGAGCAGTACTTC.